This is a list of T cell receptor beta chains from one sample in a study of blood T cell repertoires in COVID-19. Clones were read by immunoSEQ multiplex PCR, and TCRdb kept only the in-frame ones, dropping some. Of approximately 200,000 clones listed, around 85% were seen once; the top ten hold 9.5% to 12%. Sequenced: peripheral blood. The source of these receptors is a human donor with active or convalescent COVID-19. The donor label of this sample is uncertain. CDR3s include the opening cysteine and the closing phenylalanine or tryptophan. A D gene is named only where the DNA matches it firmly. For some rows the clone size is stated as once, few or many, or as a class when expanded; others skip it.

>TRBV7-9|TRBD1|NA|TRBJ2-7
TGTGCCAGCAGGGGCGGACAGGGAGGCTCCTACGAGCAGTACTTC
CASRGGQGGSYEQYF
>TRBV29-1|NA|NA|TRBJ1-2
TGCAGCGTTACTCGGGACTCTAGGAACTATGGCTACACCTTC
CSVTRDSRNYGYTF
>TRBV9|NA|NA|TRBJ1-1
TGTGCCAGCACCTCGGTCGTTAAATTCACTGAAGCTTTCTTT
CASTSVVKFTEAFF
>TRBV28|NA|NA|TRBJ2-7
TGTGCCAGCAGTTTTGGGCAGCTAAGCGAGCAGTACTTC
CASSFGQLSEQYF
>TRBV5-4|NA|NA|TRBJ2-7
TGTGCCAGCAGCTTGGGTGTGGGGCCCCACTACGAGCAGTACTTC
CASSLGVGPHYEQYF
>TRBV7-8|NA|NA|TRBJ2-2
TGTGCCAGCGGAGGTCTATTAGGGGCGCGGGGCGGGGAGCTGTTTTTT
CASGGLLGARGGELFF
>TRBV9|NA|NA|TRBJ1-6
TGTGCCAGCAGCGATCCCAGGGGAATGGGGTATAATTCACCCCTCCACTTT
CASSDPRGMGYNSPLHF
>TRBV5-6|NA|NA|TRBJ1-3
TGTGCCAGCAGCTTGGCGGCGGTCTCTGGAAACACCATATATTTT
CASSLAAVSGNTIYF
>TRBV4-2|TRBD1|NA|TRBJ1-2
TGTGCCAGCAGCCAAGCTGGAGGCAGGGGGGTCTATGGCTACACCTTC
CASSQAGGRGVYGYTF
>TRBV6-5|NA|NA|TRBJ1-5
TGTGCCAGCAGCCCAGGGGGCAATCAGCCCCAGCATTTT
CASSPGGNQPQHF
>TRBV21-1|NA|NA|TRBJ1-1
TGTGCCAGCAGCAAAGCGGGTGTCGGGGGGAACACTGAAGCTTTCTTT
CASSKAGVGGNTEAFF
>TRBV6-6|TRBD1|NA|TRBJ2-7
TGTGCCAGCAGTTACAGTCAGGGGGTCTACGAGCAGTACTTC
CASSYSQGVYEQYF
>TRBV9|NA|few|TRBJ2-7
TGTGCCAGCAGCGTAGAGGAGGGCGCTACCTACGAGCAGTACTTC
CASSVEEGATYEQYF
>TRBV30|NA|NA|TRBJ1-3
TGTGCCTGGAGTCAATCTGGAAACACCATATATTTT
CAWSQSGNTIYF
>TRBV5-1|NA|NA|TRBJ2-1
TGCGCCAGCAGCTTGGCAGTCTCCTACAATGAGCAGTTCTTC
CASSLAVSYNEQFF
>TRBV9|NA|NA|TRBJ2-1
TGTGCCAGCAGCGTGGATGGGACACATTACAATGAGCAGTTCTTC
CASSVDGTHYNEQFF
>TRBV28|NA|few|TRBJ1-1
TGTGCCAGCAGTGAGCGGCCCCGGGGGGGCACTGAAGCTTTCTTT
CASSERPRGGTEAFF
>TRBV24-1|TRBD1|NA|TRBJ1-5
TGTGCCACCAGTGATCCATCAGGGGGTGGCAATCAGCCCCAGCATTTT
CATSDPSGGGNQPQHF
>TRBV7-9|NA|NA|TRBJ2-3
TGTGCCAGCAGCTCAGGAGTAGCGGTGGTATGGACAGATACGCAGTATTTT
CASSSGVAVVWTDTQYF
>TRBV7-9|TRBD1|NA|TRBJ1-4
TGTGCCAGCAGCCGGGACAGTAGTAATGAAAAACTGTTTTTT
CASSRDSSNEKLFF